This T cell receptor (beta chain) was documented in a study of cytomegalovirus exposure and HLA in healthy donors. Germline CDR1 and CDR2: SGDLS and YYNGEE. CDR3 size: 14 residues. The V end was cut by 4 bases, the J end by 10 bases, with 18 bases between. The PCR was carried out with 60 Vbeta primers and 13 Jbeta primers. TCRdb's table, derived via immunoSEQ multiplex PCR, lists solely in-frame clones and lacks some. The table has about 160,000 clones, 65% to 85% seen once. The chain links TRBV9 to TRBJ2-1, with a weak D call TRBD2 (5 bases). Sequenced sample: PBMCs. This clonotype was obtained from a man aged 40-55 years in good health and CMV-seropositive. DNA for the CDR3: TGTGCCAGCAGCTCCGAGGGTAGCAACGGCGAGCAGTTCTTC. Translated, it gives CASSSEGSNGEQFF.